This section outlines one T cell receptor (beta chain) sequence together with its context. Trimming stripped 4 bases from V and 6 bases from J, with 7 bases between. The CDR3 length is 11 residues. The germline CDR1 and CDR2 sequences are MGHRA and YSYEKL. The sample originates from a study of T cell changes during pregnancy in multiple sclerosis. Measured with immunoSEQ multiplex PCR; TCRdb has only the in-frame clones, and not every one. The sample shows around 37,000 clones, about 90% of them seen only once. This chain uses TRBV4-1 with TRBJ2-7, with D unresolved. Sequencing used CD8+ T cells from peripheral blood mononuclear cells, obtained before pregnancy. The receptor's source is a female donor with multiple sclerosis, enrolled in a pregnancy study. The chain's CDR3 is CASSRNGEQYF. The DNA of the CDR3 is TGCGCCAGCAGCCGAAACGGCGAGCAGTACTTC.